Listed below are T cell receptor beta chains from one sample, sequenced in a study of shared clonotypes between healthy human individuals. Sequencing used immunoSEQ multiplex PCR; TCRdb keeps in-frame clones, though not all of them. The sample yields 2.3 million or so clones, 80% to 95% seen once. Sequencing was carried out using naive CD4+ T cells from PBMCs. The receptors were sampled from a man younger than 30 in good health. Some clones in this sample may be carry-over from other donors' samples. The CDR3 runs from the conserved cysteine through the conserved F or W. Each record gives: J gene, V gene, CDR3 protein.

>TRBJ2-1|TRBV18
CASSPLTSGSYNEQFF
>TRBJ2-5|TRBV20-1
CSASGGETQYF
>TRBJ2-3|TRBV5-4
CASSLKTDTQYF
>TRBJ1-5|TRBV28
CASIGQGGPREAQPQHF
>TRBJ1-1|TRBV28
CASSLGRNEAFF
>TRBJ2-3|TRBV9
CASSNGGSDTQYF
>TRBJ2-3|TRBV5-4
CASSPVPSGGTDTQYF
>TRBJ1-1|TRBV19
CASSRGGGTADMNTEAFF
>TRBJ2-3|TRBV10-2
CASSRSTSTDTQYF
>TRBJ2-7|TRBV10-3
CAISEVDRGGEQYF
>TRBJ2-7|TRBV11-2
CASSSIRGYTYEQYF
>TRBJ2-3|TRBV14
CASSQRDTQYF